Listed here are 10 T cell receptor beta chains from one sample, sequenced in a study of blood T cell repertoires in COVID-19. Here immunoSEQ multiplex PCR was the method, and the copy in TCRdb shows in-frame clones only, minus some. Among 150,000 to 200,000 clones, about 86% were seen once, and the ten largest hold around 9%. The source material was peripheral blood. The receptor source for this set is a middle-aged man with active or convalescent COVID-19.

In this sample, this clone turned up a few times. The chain couples TRBV14 to TRBJ1-6; 7 nucleotides line up with TRBD1. This CDR3 is built from 13 residues. V shed 6 bases and J 10 bases; nucleotides not matched to a gene: 6. Germline CDR1 reads SGHDN; CDR2 reads FVKESK. The CDR3 bases are TGTGCCAGCAGGATCGGGACAGCCTCACCCCTCCACTTT. This encodes CASRIGTASPLHF.

The J gene is TRBJ2-5, the V gene TRBV6-2 or TRBV6-3, with a tentative D call TRBD1 (6 bases). This CDR3 has 14 amino acids. The germline CDR1 and CDR2 sequences are MNHEY and SVGEGT. Trimming removed 5 bases at V and 2 bases at J, with 12 bases between. The CDR3 nucleotides read TGTGCCAGCAGTGACGGACAGCTACAAGAGACCCAGTACTTC. Its protein is CASSDGQLQETQYF.

The chain is built from TRBV9 and TRBJ1-1; D gene unclear. V was trimmed by 1 base and J by 0 bases, leaving 7 bases between them. CDR1 SGDLS and CDR2 YYNGEE come from the germline V gene. CDR3 length equals 14 residues. The CDR3 here is CASSVTEMNTEAFF. The CDR3 coding sequence is TGTGCCAGCAGCGTAACAGAAATGAACACTGAAGCTTTCTTT.

V gene TRBV6-6 combines with J gene TRBJ1-5; D is unresolved. V dropped 1 base and J dropped 6 bases, with 7 bases sitting between them. The germline V gene encodes CDR1 MNHNY and CDR2 SVGAGI (reference sequence). CDR3 length: 13 amino acids. This CDR3 reads CASSYFPGQPQHF. For the CDR3, the DNA is TGTGCCAGCAGTTACTTCCCGGGTCAGCCCCAGCATTTT.

The genes are TRBV5-5 and TRBJ2-7; 10 bases line up with TRBD2. CDR1 and CDR2 (germline): SGHKS, YYEKEE (reference sequence). This CDR3 spans 14 amino acids. With 0 bases clipped from V and 4 bases from J, the junction kept 1 base outside the gene matches. In nucleotides, the CDR3 is TGTGCCAGCAGCTTGGAAGCGGGAGGGTACGAGCAGTACTTC. Its protein product is CASSLEAGGYEQYF.

The chain employs TRBV27 and TRBJ2-2; D is possibly TRBD2 (7 bases). CDR3 length equals 15 residues. Germline values: CDR1 MNHEY, CDR2 SMNVEV (reference sequence). Trimming stripped 3 bases from V and 4 bases from J, with 12 bases between. CDR3 loop: CASSFAGAGTGELFF. Here the CDR3 DNA reads TGTGCCAGCAGTTTCGCGGGGGCGGGCACCGGGGAGCTGTTTTTT.

The chain uses TRBV29-1 and TRBJ2-7; no definite D call. Trimming took 2 bases from V and 2 from J, leaving 7 bases between them. This CDR3 has 12 amino acids. The germline V gene encodes CDR1 SQVTM and CDR2 ANQGSEA. CDR3: CSVESDTYEQYF. DNA of the CDR3: TGCAGCGTTGAATCCGACACCTACGAGCAGTACTTC.

The chain links TRBV5-1 to TRBJ1-1; D remains unclear. Trimming took 0 bases from V and 4 from J, leaving 13 bases between them. Germline CDR1 is SGHRS and CDR2 is YFSETQ. The CDR3 length is 15 residues. The CDR3 DNA follows: TGCGCCAGCAGCTTGGCGGGTAGTGTGTCCACTGAAGCTTTCTTT. Amino acids: CASSLAGSVSTEAFF.

V gene TRBV6-2 or TRBV6-3 combines with J gene TRBJ1-5; D possibly corresponds to TRBD1 (6 bases). The germline gives CDR1 MNHEY, CDR2 SVGEGT. CDR3 length equals 14 residues. V was shortened by 5 bases and J by 9 bases, with 17 bases between the two germline ends. CDR3 residues: CASSRGGAHWPQHF. As DNA, the CDR3 is TGTGCCAGCAGTAGGGGGGGGGCGCATTGGCCCCAGCATTTT.

The V call is TRBV5-1, the J call TRBJ2-1; D is perhaps TRBD1 (7 bases). Trimming took 7 bases from V and 2 from J, leaving 22 bases between them. The CDR3 has 17 amino acids. CDR1 and CDR2 from the germline V gene are SGHRS and YFSETQ. CDR3 loop: CASSTFLQGRTYNEQFF. The CDR3 DNA is TGCGCCAGCTCGACTTTTCTACAGGGGAGGACCTACAATGAGCAGTTCTTC.